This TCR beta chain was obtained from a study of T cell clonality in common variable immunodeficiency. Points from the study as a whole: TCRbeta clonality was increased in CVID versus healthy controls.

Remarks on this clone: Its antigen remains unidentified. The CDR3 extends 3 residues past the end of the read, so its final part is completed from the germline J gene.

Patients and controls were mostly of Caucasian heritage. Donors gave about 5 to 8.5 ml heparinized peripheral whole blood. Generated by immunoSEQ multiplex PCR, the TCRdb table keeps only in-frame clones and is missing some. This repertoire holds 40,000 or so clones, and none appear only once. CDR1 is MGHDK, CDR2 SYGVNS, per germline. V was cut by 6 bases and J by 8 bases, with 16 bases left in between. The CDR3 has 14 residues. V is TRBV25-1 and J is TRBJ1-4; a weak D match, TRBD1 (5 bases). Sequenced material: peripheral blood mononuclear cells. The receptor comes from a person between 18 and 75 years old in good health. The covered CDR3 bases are TGTGCCAGCAGGAACCAGGGTGAAGGAGAAAAA. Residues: CASRNQGEGEK. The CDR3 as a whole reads CASRNQGEGEKLFF. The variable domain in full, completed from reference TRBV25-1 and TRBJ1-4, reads EADIYQTPRYLVIGTGKKITLECSQTMGHDKMYWYQQDPGMELHLIHYSYGVNSTEKGDLSSESTVSRIRTEHFPLTLESARPSHTSQYLCASRNQGEGEKLFFGSGTQLSVL.